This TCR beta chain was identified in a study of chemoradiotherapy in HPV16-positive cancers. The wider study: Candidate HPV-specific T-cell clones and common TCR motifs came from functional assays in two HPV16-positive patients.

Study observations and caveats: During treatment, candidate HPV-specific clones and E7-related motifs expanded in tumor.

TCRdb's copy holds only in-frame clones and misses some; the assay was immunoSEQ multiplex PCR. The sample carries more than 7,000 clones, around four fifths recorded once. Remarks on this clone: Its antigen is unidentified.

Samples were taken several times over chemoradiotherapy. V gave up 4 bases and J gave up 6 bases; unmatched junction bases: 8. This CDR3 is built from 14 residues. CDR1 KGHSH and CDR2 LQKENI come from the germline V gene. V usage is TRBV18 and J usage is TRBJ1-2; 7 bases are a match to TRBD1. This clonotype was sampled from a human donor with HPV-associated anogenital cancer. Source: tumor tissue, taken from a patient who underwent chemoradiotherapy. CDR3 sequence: CASSRGQQSDGYTF. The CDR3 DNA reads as TGTGCCAGCTCACGGGGACAGCAATCTGATGGCTACACCTTC.